This T cell receptor (beta chain) was sequenced for a study of cytotoxic CD8 clonotypes in ibrutinib-treated CLL. Sequencing used immunoSEQ multiplex PCR; TCRdb keeps in-frame clones, though not all of them. This sample has a few hundred thousand clones; 70% to 80% occur once, and the top ten carry roughly 6.3%. The CDR3 has 13 amino acids. Trimming removed 4 bases at V and 2 bases at J, with 8 bases between. Germline lookup yields CDR1 MNHEY and CDR2 SVGAGI. The sample consisted of PBMCs, taken before ibrutinib treatment. The V and J genes are TRBV6-5 and TRBJ1-2, with a weak D call TRBD1 (6 bases). This receptor was obtained from a human donor with chronic lymphocytic leukemia. CDR3 protein: CASSLDRNYGYTF. CDR3 nucleotides: TGTGCCAGCAGTTTGGACAGAAACTATGGCTACACCTTC.